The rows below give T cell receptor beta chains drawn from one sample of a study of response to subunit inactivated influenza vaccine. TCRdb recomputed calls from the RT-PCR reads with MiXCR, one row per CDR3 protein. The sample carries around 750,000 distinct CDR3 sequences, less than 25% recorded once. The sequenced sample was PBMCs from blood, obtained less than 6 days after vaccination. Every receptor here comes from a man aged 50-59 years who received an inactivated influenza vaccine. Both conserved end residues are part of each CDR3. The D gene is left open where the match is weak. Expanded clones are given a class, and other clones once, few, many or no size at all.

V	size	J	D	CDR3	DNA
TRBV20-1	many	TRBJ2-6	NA	CSARDLTQADFSGANVLTF	TGCAGTGCTAGAGATCTAACGCAGGCGGATTTCTCTGGGGCCAACGTCCTGACTTTC
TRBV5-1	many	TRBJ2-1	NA	CASSTGTAYNEQFF	TGCGCCAGCAGTACCGGGACTGCCTACAATGAGCAGTTCTTC
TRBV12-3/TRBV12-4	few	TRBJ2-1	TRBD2	CASSSGTSGHLTYNEQFF	TGTGCCAGCAGTTCCGGGACTAGCGGCCACCTTACCTACAATGAGCAGTTCTTC
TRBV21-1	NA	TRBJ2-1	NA	CASSPFRDRVLDEQFF	TGTGCCAGCAGCCCTTTCCGGGACAGGGTTCTTGATGAGCAGTTCTTC
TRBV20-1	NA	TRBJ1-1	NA	CSNRGTEAFF	TGCAGCAACCGGGGCACTGAAGCTTTCTTT
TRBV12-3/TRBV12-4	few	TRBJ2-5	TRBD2	CASSAGVGATQYF	TGTGCCAGCAGTGCGGGAGTCGGTGCGACCCAGTACTTC
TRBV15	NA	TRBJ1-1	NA	CATSRDWTGADTEAFF	TGTGCCACCAGCAGAGATTGGACGGGGGCAGACACTGAAGCTTTCTTT
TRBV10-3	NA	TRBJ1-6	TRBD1	CAISGGGPRDSPLHF	TGTGCCATCAGTGGAGGGGGCCCAAGGGATTCACCCCTCCACTTT
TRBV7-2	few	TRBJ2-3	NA	CASSWGAGRDTQYF	TGTGCCAGCAGCTGGGGGGCGGGGAGGGATACGCAGTATTTT
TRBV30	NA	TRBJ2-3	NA	CAWSPDRGRAQYF	TGTGCCTGGAGTCCAGATAGAGGGCGGGCGCAGTATTTT
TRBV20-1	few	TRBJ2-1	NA	CSASKRVDYNEQFF	TGCAGTGCTAGCAAGCGGGTCGACTACAATGAGCAGTTCTTC
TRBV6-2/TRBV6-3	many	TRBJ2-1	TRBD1	CASSRDRGNEQFF	TGTGCCAGCAGTCGGGACAGGGGCAATGAGCAGTTCTTC
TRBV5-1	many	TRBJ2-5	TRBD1	CASSTTGRETQYF	TGCGCCAGCAGCACGACAGGGCGGGAGACCCAGTACTTC
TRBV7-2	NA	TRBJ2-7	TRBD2	CASRPTSGGEQYF	TGTGCCAGCAGGCCGACTAGCGGGGGCGAGCAGTACTTC
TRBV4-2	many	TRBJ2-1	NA	CASSQDKRGYNEQFF	TGTGCCAGCAGCCAAGATAAACGGGGCTACAATGAGCAGTTCTTC
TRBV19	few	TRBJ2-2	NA	CATRAENTGELFF	TGTGCCACTAGGGCAGAGAACACCGGGGAGCTGTTTTTT
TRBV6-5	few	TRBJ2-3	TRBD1	CASRLQGAPADTQYF	TGTGCCAGCAGATTACAGGGGGCGCCGGCAGATACGCAGTATTTT
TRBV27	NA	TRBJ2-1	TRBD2	CASSFWPTSGSEYEQFF	TGTGCCAGCAGTTTTTGGCCGACTAGCGGGAGTGAGTATGAGCAGTTCTTC
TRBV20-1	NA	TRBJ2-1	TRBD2	CSARALGRGRNNEQFF	TGCAGTGCTAGAGCCCTGGGGAGGGGACGTAACAATGAGCAGTTCTTC
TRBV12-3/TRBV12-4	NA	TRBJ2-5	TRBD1	CASRLTGTETQYF	TGTGCCAGCAGGCTGACAGGGACGGAGACCCAGTACTTC
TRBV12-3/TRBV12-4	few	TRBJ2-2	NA	CASSLVPNGELFF	TGTGCCAGCAGTTTAGTGCCGAACGGGGAGCTGTTTTTT
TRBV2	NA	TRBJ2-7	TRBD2	CASSEGTSGRHEQYF	TGTGCCAGCAGTGAAGGGACTAGCGGGAGGCACGAGCAGTACTTC
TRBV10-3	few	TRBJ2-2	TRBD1	CAINGRQGALGNTGELFF	TGTGCCATCAACGGCAGACAGGGGGCGCTGGGGAACACCGGGGAGCTGTTTTTT
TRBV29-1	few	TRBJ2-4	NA	CSVELAKNIQYF	TGCAGCGTTGAACTAGCCAAAAACATTCAGTACTTC
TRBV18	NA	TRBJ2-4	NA	CASSPSGQTLAKNIQYF	TGTGCCAGCTCACCCTCGGGTCAGACATTAGCCAAAAACATTCAGTACTTC
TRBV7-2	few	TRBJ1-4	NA	CASSLNGADEKLFF	TGTGCCAGCAGCTTGAATGGGGCGGATGAAAAACTGTTTTTT
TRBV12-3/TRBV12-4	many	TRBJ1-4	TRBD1	CASSSHGTGREKLFF	TGTGCCAGCAGCTCCCACGGGACAGGGCGTGAAAAACTGTTTTTT
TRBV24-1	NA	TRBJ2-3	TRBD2	CATQTAGGTDTQYF	TGTGCCACCCAAACAGCGGGGGGCACAGATACGCAGTATTTT
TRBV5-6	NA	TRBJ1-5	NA	CASSIGAGYQPQHF	TGTGCCAGCAGCATTGGGGCAGGGTATCAGCCCCAGCATTTT
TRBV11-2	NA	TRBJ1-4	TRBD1	CASTRGQGNEKLFF	TGTGCCAGCACCAGGGGACAGGGGAATGAAAAACTGTTTTTT
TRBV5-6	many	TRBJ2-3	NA	CASSLAGVADTQYF	TGTGCCAGCAGCTTGGCTGGGGTCGCAGATACGCAGTATTTT
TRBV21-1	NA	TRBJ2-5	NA	CASSKRSFRAFQETQYF	TGTGCCAGCAGCAAACGGTCGTTCAGGGCCTTCCAAGAGACCCAGTACTTC
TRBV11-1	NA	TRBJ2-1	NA	CASSLDVVSHNEQFF	TGTGCCAGCAGCTTAGATGTTGTGAGCCACAATGAGCAGTTCTTC
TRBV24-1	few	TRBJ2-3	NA	CATSDGGTRFTDTQYF	TGTGCCACCAGTGATGGGGGGACTCGATTCACAGATACGCAGTATTTT
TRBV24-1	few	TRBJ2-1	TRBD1	CATSDKQGLANEQFF	TGTGCCACCAGTGATAAACAGGGGTTGGCGAATGAGCAGTTCTTC
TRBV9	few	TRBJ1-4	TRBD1	CASSATGGMGKLFF	TGTGCCAGCAGCGCTACAGGGGGTATGGGTAAACTGTTTTTT
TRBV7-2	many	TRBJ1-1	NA	CASSLELNTEAFF	TGTGCCAGCAGCTTAGAACTGAACACTGAAGCTTTCTTT
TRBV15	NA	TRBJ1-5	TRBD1	CATSRDPRGRGNQPQHF	TGTGCCACCAGCAGAGATCCCAGGGGGCGAGGCAATCAGCCCCAGCATTTT
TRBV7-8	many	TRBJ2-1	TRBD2	CASSFGLAHNEQFF	TGTGCCAGCAGCTTCGGACTAGCGCACAATGAGCAGTTCTTC
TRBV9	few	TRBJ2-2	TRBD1	CASSVWTGGTGELFF	TGTGCCAGCAGCGTATGGACAGGGGGAACCGGGGAGCTGTTTTTT
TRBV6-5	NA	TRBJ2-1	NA	CASSYSRDAPRSEQFF	TGTGCCAGCAGTTACTCCCGGGACGCACCAAGGAGTGAGCAGTTCTTC
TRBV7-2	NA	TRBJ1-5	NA	CASSREGEPQHF	TGTGCCAGCAGCAGGGAGGGGGAGCCCCAGCATTTT
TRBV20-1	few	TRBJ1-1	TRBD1	CSAEDRGRNTEAFF	TGCAGTGCCGAGGACAGGGGCAGGAACACTGAAGCTTTCTTT
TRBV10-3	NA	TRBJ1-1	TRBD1	CAISVTGTGPTEAFF	TGTGCCATCAGTGTAACCGGGACAGGGCCCACTGAAGCTTTCTTT
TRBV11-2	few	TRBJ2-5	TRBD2	CASSLVLAGVGETQYF	TGTGCCAGCAGCTTAGTACTAGCGGGAGTCGGAGAGACCCAGTACTTC
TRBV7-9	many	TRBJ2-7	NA	CASSLITGRGEQYF	TGTGCCAGCAGCTTAATTACGGGGCGAGGGGAGCAGTACTTC
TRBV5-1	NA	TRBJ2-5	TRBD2	CASSKIPGLGLETQYF	TGCGCCAGCAGCAAAATCCCGGGACTAGGTTTAGAGACCCAGTACTTC
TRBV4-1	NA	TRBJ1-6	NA	CASSQGPADNSPLHF	TGCGCCAGCAGCCAAGGGCCCGCTGATAATTCACCCCTCCACTTT
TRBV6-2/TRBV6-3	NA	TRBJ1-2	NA	CASTLDATYGYTF	TGTGCCAGCACCTTGGACGCTACCTATGGCTACACCTTC
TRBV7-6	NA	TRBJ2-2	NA	CASSFGDLLANTGELFF	TGTGCCAGCAGCTTCGGGGACCTTCTGGCGAACACCGGGGAGCTGTTTTTT
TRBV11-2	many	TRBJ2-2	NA	CASSLAYATTGELFF	TGTGCCAGCAGCTTAGCCTACGCGACCACCGGGGAGCTGTTTTTT
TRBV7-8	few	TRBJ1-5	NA	CASSLQAGDQPQHF	TGTGCCAGCAGCTTACAGGCAGGGGATCAGCCCCAGCATTTT
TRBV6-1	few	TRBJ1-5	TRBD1	CASSLQQGGGHQPQHF	TGTGCCAGCAGCCTACAACAGGGGGGCGGGCATCAGCCCCAGCATTTT
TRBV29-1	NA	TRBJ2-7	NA	CSVRVFYEQYF	TGCAGTGTGAGGGTGTTCTACGAGCAGTACTTC
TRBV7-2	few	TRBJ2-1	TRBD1	CASSPWTGSEQFF	TGTGCCAGCAGCCCCTGGACAGGATCCGAGCAGTTCTTC
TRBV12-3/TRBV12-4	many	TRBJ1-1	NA	CASSLQMNTEAFF	TGTGCCAGCAGTTTACAGATGAACACTGAAGCTTTCTTT
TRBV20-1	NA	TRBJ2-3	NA	CSARLRLDSDTQYF	TGCAGTGCTAGACTCCGACTAGACTCAGATACGCAGTATTTT
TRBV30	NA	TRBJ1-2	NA	CACFRAGYTF	TGTGCCTGTTTCAGGGCTGGCTACACCTTC
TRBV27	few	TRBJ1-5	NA	CASSPMQVNQPQHF	TGTGCCAGCAGCCCAATGCAAGTCAATCAGCCCCAGCATTTT